A selection of T cell receptor beta chains follows, all from one sample in a study of glioma-infiltrating T cells. From the multiplex PCR reads, TCRdb called clonotypes with MiXCR, one entry per CDR3 protein. The sample holds fewer than 500,000 distinct CDR3 sequences, roughly two fifths seen once. Input material: glioma tissue, nonneoplastic brain tissue, or PBMCs (not recorded which). All receptors derive from a human donor with low-grade glioma or glioblastoma, undergoing nonglioma brain surgery, or in good health (not recorded which). Each CDR3 is given with its conserved first and last residue. The order of the fields is J gene, clone size, D gene, V gene, CDR3 DNA, CDR3 protein. A D gene is named only where the DNA matches it firmly. Rows give clone size only sometimes, using once, few, many, or a class for an expanded clone.

J: TRBJ2-1; size: NA; D: TRBD2; V: TRBV20-1; DNA: TGCAGTGCTAGGGGGGGGTACAATGAGCAGTTCTTC; CDR3: CSARGGYNEQFF
J: TRBJ2-5; size: few; D: NA; V: TRBV28; DNA: TGTGCCAGCAGTTTTCCGGGACATATTATGACCCAGTACTTC; CDR3: CASSFPGHIMTQYF
J: TRBJ1-1; size: NA; D: NA; V: TRBV12-5; DNA: TGTGCTAGTGGTTTGGCACAGGACATACGGAATGAAGCTTTCTTT; CDR3: CASGLAQDIRNEAFF
J: TRBJ2-3; size: few; D: TRBD2; V: TRBV7-2; DNA: TGTGCCAGCAGCTCGGGACTAACGAGAGCAGATACGCAGTATTTT; CDR3: CASSSGLTRADTQYF
J: TRBJ2-1; size: NA; D: NA; V: TRBV28; DNA: TGTGCCAGCAGTCCGCCCCTCGGGGGAGCATCCTACAATGAGCAGTTCTTC; CDR3: CASSPPLGGASYNEQFF
J: TRBJ2-7; size: NA; D: NA; V: TRBV24-1; DNA: TGTGCCACCAGTGGGGGCGACCGCTACGAGCAGTACTTC; CDR3: CATSGGDRYEQYF
J: TRBJ1-1; size: NA; D: NA; V: TRBV4-2; DNA: TGTGCCAGCAGCCAAGATCTGAATAGTGGGGTCACTGAAGCTTTCTTT; CDR3: CASSQDLNSGVTEAFF
J: TRBJ1-2; size: NA; D: NA; V: TRBV6-4; DNA: TGTGCCAGCAGCACGGCGAACACCACTGGCTACACCTTC; CDR3: CASSTANTTGYTF
J: TRBJ2-1; size: NA; D: NA; V: TRBV19; DNA: TGTGCCAGATCTAGCGCGTACAATGAGCAGTTCTTC; CDR3: CARSSAYNEQFF
J: TRBJ2-2; size: once; D: NA; V: TRBV6-2/TRBV6-3; DNA: TGTGCCAGCAGTCCACAGGGTCAAGCCGGGGAGCTGTTTTTT; CDR3: CASSPQGQAGELFF
J: TRBJ2-7; size: few; D: NA; V: TRBV10-3; DNA: TGTGCCATCAGTGAGTGGGCCGAGCCTCCCGGGAAATACGAGCAGTACTTC; CDR3: CAISEWAEPPGKYEQYF
J: TRBJ2-1; size: NA; D: TRBD2; V: TRBV28; DNA: TGTGCCAGCAGTGGAGGGACTAGCGGAGGCTACAATGAGCAGTTCTTC; CDR3: CASSGGTSGGYNEQFF
J: TRBJ2-3; size: NA; D: TRBD1; V: TRBV20-1; DNA: TGCAGTGCTCGACGGACAGGGAGCCGAGATACGCAGTATTTT; CDR3: CSARRTGSRDTQYF
J: TRBJ2-2; size: NA; D: TRBD2; V: TRBV28; DNA: TGTGCCAGCAGTTTAGCCTCCGGGACTAGCATCGGGGAGCTGTTTTTT; CDR3: CASSLASGTSIGELFF
J: TRBJ1-1; size: NA; D: TRBD1; V: TRBV7-9; DNA: TGTGCCAGCAGCCATAACAGGGGGAGGAACACTGAAGCTTTCTTT; CDR3: CASSHNRGRNTEAFF
J: TRBJ2-1; size: few; D: TRBD2; V: TRBV15; DNA: TGTGCCACCAGCAGAGATCCCCCGAAGTGGGGGGGATACAATGAGCAGTTCTTC; CDR3: CATSRDPPKWGGYNEQFF
J: TRBJ2-1; size: few; D: NA; V: TRBV7-2; DNA: TGTGCCAGCAGCTTAGAGGTTGAGCAGTTCTTC; CDR3: CASSLEVEQFF
J: TRBJ1-1; size: many; D: NA; V: TRBV6-2/TRBV6-3; DNA: TGTGCCAGCAGTTACGGCAGTGCGAACACTGAAGCTTTCTTT; CDR3: CASSYGSANTEAFF
J: TRBJ1-1; size: NA; D: NA; V: TRBV4-3; DNA: TGCGCCAGCAGCCAAGAAGGATGGGACACTGAAGCTTTCTTT; CDR3: CASSQEGWDTEAFF
J: TRBJ2-7; size: many; D: TRBD2; V: TRBV20-1; DNA: TGCAGTGCTAAGGGGACTAGCGGGGCCTACGAGCAGTACTTC; CDR3: CSAKGTSGAYEQYF
J: TRBJ2-1; size: few; D: NA; V: TRBV6-2/TRBV6-3; DNA: TGTGCCAGCAGTTACCCAGGACGGAGGGAGCAGTTCTTC; CDR3: CASSYPGRREQFF
J: TRBJ1-2; size: NA; D: NA; V: TRBV4-1; DNA: TGCGCCAGCAGCCAAGTTTCCACCGGAACGATCTATGGCTACACCTTC; CDR3: CASSQVSTGTIYGYTF
J: TRBJ1-6; size: NA; D: NA; V: TRBV6-1; DNA: TGTGCCAGCGGTTATGGCCATTCACCCCTCCACTTT; CDR3: CASGYGHSPLHF
J: TRBJ1-6; size: few; D: NA; V: TRBV7-2; DNA: TGTGCCAGCAGCCGATCGGTCAGCTCCTATAATTCACCCCTCCACTTT; CDR3: CASSRSVSSYNSPLHF
J: TRBJ2-7; size: NA; D: NA; V: TRBV6-1; DNA: TGTGCCAGCAGTTACCGGACAGCCCACGAGCAGTACTTC; CDR3: CASSYRTAHEQYF
J: TRBJ2-3; size: NA; D: TRBD1; V: TRBV28; DNA: TGTGCCAGCAGTTCGGCAGGGGGCCGAATTACAGATACGCAGTATTTT; CDR3: CASSSAGGRITDTQYF
J: TRBJ1-1; size: NA; D: NA; V: TRBV7-9; DNA: TGTGCCAGCAGCACTCTTGTATTGAAGGTCATGAACACTGAAGCTTTCTTT; CDR3: CASSTLVLKVMNTEAFF
J: TRBJ1-5; size: NA; D: NA; V: TRBV29-1; DNA: TGCAGCGTTGGGGGGGGGACCAGCAATCAGCCCCAGCATTTT; CDR3: CSVGGGTSNQPQHF
J: TRBJ2-7; size: few; D: TRBD1; V: TRBV5-1; DNA: TGCGCCAGCAGCCCGGACAGGACAACCTACGAGCAGTACTTC; CDR3: CASSPDRTTYEQYF
J: TRBJ2-3; size: NA; D: TRBD2; V: TRBV6-2/TRBV6-3; DNA: TGTGCCATCAACTCGAAAGCGGGAGGGAAAGATACGCAGTATTTT; CDR3: CAINSKAGGKDTQYF
J: TRBJ1-2; size: many; D: NA; V: TRBV28; DNA: TGTGCCAGCCTACAGGACCGCTATGGCTACACCTTC; CDR3: CASLQDRYGYTF
J: TRBJ1-2; size: NA; D: NA; V: TRBV7-2; DNA: TGTGCCAGCAGCGTAGGTGGGGGGACCAACTATGGCTACACCTTC; CDR3: CASSVGGGTNYGYTF
J: TRBJ2-1; size: many; D: NA; V: TRBV27; DNA: TGTGCCAGCAGTTTACGCAGCCCCTACAATGAGCAGTTCTTC; CDR3: CASSLRSPYNEQFF
J: TRBJ2-7; size: many; D: TRBD2; V: TRBV28; DNA: TGTGCCAGCAGCAAGACTAGCGGTGTTACCGAGCAGTACTTC; CDR3: CASSKTSGVTEQYF
J: TRBJ2-7; size: NA; D: TRBD2; V: TRBV6-1; DNA: TGTGCCAGCTCAGGTCTAGCGGGAATATACGAGCAGTACTTC; CDR3: CASSGLAGIYEQYF
J: TRBJ2-3; size: NA; D: TRBD2; V: TRBV7-2; DNA: TGTGCCAGCAGCTTGTTAGCGGGAACAAGCACAGATGCGCAGTATTTT; CDR3: CASSLLAGTSTDAQYF
J: TRBJ2-5; size: many; D: NA; V: TRBV20-1; DNA: TGCAGTGCTATAAACCCCCGGGGTCCCCAAGAGACCCAGTACTTC; CDR3: CSAINPRGPQETQYF
J: TRBJ2-5; size: NA; D: NA; V: TRBV5-4; DNA: TGTGCCAGCAGCCCCCCGACTAGTGCAGAGACCCAGTACTTC; CDR3: CASSPPTSAETQYF
J: TRBJ2-3; size: few; D: NA; V: TRBV10-3; DNA: TGTGCCATCCAAGCTGCAAGTTCAGATACGCAGTATTTT; CDR3: CAIQAASSDTQYF
J: TRBJ2-5; size: NA; D: NA; V: TRBV18; DNA: TGTGCCAGCTCACCGGCAGAGACCCAGTACTTC; CDR3: CASSPAETQYF
J: TRBJ2-1; size: many; D: NA; V: TRBV27; DNA: TGTGCCAGCAGTTTCGCAGGGGGGGCAGGCTACAATGAGCAGTTCTTC; CDR3: CASSFAGGAGYNEQFF
J: TRBJ1-2; size: few; D: TRBD1; V: TRBV7-2; DNA: TGTGCCAGCAGCTCGACAGGGGTATTTTATGGCTACACCTTC; CDR3: CASSSTGVFYGYTF
J: TRBJ1-1; size: NA; D: NA; V: TRBV4-2; DNA: TGTGCCAGCAGCCAAGATTCGGCCATGAACACTGAAGCTTTCTTT; CDR3: CASSQDSAMNTEAFF
J: TRBJ2-1; size: NA; D: NA; V: TRBV6-6; DNA: TGTGCCAGCGGTTACGAACTATTGTCTAATGAGCAGTTCTTC; CDR3: CASGYELLSNEQFF
J: TRBJ1-2; size: few; D: NA; V: TRBV3-1; DNA: TGTGCCAGCAGCCGTGATGCCGCTTATGGCTACACCTTC; CDR3: CASSRDAAYGYTF
J: TRBJ1-2; size: NA; D: NA; V: TRBV12-3/TRBV12-4; DNA: TGTGCCAGCAGTGACCGTCCAGACCCCTATGGCTACACCTTC; CDR3: CASSDRPDPYGYTF
J: TRBJ2-1; size: NA; D: TRBD2; V: TRBV7-2; DNA: TGTGCCAGCAGGTCCCCTAGCGGATTATTATACAATGAGCAGTTCTTC; CDR3: CASRSPSGLLYNEQFF
J: TRBJ2-7; size: many; D: TRBD2; V: TRBV6-1; DNA: TGTGCCAGCAGTGACCCGCTAGCGGGAGGAACCTACGAGCAGTACTTC; CDR3: CASSDPLAGGTYEQYF
J: TRBJ2-7; size: few; D: NA; V: TRBV28; DNA: TGTGCCAGCATCCCTGGGGGGAACTCCTACGAGCAGTACTTC; CDR3: CASIPGGNSYEQYF
J: TRBJ1-1; size: many; D: NA; V: TRBV27; DNA: TGTGCCAGCAGTTTACGGCGGAACACTGAAGCTTTCTTT; CDR3: CASSLRRNTEAFF
J: TRBJ2-7; size: NA; D: TRBD1; V: TRBV5-1; DNA: TGCGCCAGCACCACGACAGGGGATTCCTACGAGCAGTACTTC; CDR3: CASTTTGDSYEQYF
J: TRBJ2-3; size: few; D: NA; V: TRBV7-2; DNA: TGTGCCAGCAGCTTATATGGACAAGATACGCAGTATTTT; CDR3: CASSLYGQDTQYF